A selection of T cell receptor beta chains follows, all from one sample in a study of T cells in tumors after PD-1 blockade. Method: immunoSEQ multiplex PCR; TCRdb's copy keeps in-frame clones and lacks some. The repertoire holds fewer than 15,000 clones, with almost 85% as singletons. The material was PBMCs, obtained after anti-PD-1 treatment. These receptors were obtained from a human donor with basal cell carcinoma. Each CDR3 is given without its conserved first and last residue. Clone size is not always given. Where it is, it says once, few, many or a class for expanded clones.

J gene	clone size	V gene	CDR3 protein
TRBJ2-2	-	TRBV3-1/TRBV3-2	ASSPPASGGTGELF
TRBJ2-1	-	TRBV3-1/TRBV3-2	ASSQLGHEQF
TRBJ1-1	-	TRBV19	ASSILYQGSTEAF
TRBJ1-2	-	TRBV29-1	SVEVARGNGYT
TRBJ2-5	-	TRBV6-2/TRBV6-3	ASSHTRRFRGQETQY
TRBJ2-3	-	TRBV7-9	ASSLALNTQY
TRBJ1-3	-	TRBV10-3	AISEGEGTIY
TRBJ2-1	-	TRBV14	ASSLEGQGGF
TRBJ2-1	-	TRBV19	ASSVGLSYNEQF
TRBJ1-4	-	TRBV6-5	ASALTTEEKLF
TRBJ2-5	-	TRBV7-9	ASSYTGTSGSKETQY
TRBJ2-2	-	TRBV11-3	ASSPGSGTGDGELF
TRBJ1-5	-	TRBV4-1	ASSQGERAGQGQPQH
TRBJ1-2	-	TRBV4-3	ASSQDLRKSVGYT
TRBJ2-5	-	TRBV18	ASSPGREGTQY
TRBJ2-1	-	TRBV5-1	ASSLAPEGEQF
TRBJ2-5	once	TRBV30	AWSLGLRGQETQY
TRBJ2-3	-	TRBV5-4	ASRPEVSDTQY
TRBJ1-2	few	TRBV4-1	ASSQGGTGAFGYT
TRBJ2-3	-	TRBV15	ATSNRLAAGGDTQY
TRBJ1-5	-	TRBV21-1	ATREVGISNQPQH
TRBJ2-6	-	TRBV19	ASTPTGAIGANVLT
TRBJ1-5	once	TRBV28	ASSLTSGGQPQH
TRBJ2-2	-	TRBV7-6	ASSSRSEGELF
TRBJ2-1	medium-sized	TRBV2	ASCDGWAREGSSYNEQF
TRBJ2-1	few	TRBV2	PSCDGWAGVGSSYNEQF
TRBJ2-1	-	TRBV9	ASSSTAGSYNEQF
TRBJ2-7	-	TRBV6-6	ASSSKALTSYEQY
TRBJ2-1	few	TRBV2	ARSEGGAGVGSSYNEQF
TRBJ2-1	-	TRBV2	ASHLGTVEQF
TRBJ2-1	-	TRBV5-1	ASRTGGRASNEQF
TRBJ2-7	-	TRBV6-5	ASSRPGSEQY
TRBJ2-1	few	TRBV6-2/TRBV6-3	ASSYTPRGADYNEQF
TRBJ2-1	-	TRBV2	APSDGGAREGSSYNEQF
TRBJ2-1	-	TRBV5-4	ASSFDRAPYNEQF
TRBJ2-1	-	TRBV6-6	ASSWEFNEQF
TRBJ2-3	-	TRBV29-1	SSRRTEANPDTQY
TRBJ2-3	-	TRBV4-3	ASSQDTRGGGTDTQY
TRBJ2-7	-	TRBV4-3	ASSQAVHLGEQY
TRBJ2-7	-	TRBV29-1	SVPGTGMREQY
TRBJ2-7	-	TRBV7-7	ASSLEEGESYEQY
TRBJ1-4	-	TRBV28	ASSLGTRRNEKLF
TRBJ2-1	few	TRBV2	PSCDGGAGAGSSYNEQF
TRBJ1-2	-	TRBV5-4	ASSPQTGPYGYT
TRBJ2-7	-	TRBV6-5	ASRAQYESYEQY
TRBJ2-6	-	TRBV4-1	ASSFRQGAITSPSGANVLT
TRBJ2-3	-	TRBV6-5	ASSKGLGDTQY
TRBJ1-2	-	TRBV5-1	ASSLNQFVGYT
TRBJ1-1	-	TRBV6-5	ASSRTGGADTEAF
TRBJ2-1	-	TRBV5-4	LGGVGGNPSYNEQF
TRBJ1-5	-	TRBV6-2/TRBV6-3	ASSPRTGKLQPQH
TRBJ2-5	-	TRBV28	ASEPGGAPQETQY
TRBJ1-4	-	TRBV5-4	ASSLQSNEKLF